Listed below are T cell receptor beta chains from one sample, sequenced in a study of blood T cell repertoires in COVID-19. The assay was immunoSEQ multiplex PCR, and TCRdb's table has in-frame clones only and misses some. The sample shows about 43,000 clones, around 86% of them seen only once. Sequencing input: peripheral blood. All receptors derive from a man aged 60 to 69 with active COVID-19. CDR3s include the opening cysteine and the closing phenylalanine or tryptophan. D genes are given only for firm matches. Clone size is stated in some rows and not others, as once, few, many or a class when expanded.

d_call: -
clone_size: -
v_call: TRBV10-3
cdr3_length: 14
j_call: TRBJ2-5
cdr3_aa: CAISGGTFQETQYF
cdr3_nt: TGTGCCATCAGTGGCGGGACTTTCCAAGAGACCCAGTACTTC

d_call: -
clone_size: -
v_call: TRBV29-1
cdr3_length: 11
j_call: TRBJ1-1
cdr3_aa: CSGVEKTEAFF
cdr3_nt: TGCAGCGGGGTGGAGAAGACTGAAGCTTTCTTT

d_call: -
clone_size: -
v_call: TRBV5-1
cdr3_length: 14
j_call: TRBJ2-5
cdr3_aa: CASSLAGAEETQYF
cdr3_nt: TGCGCCAGCAGCTTAGCAGGGGCTGAAGAGACCCAGTACTTC

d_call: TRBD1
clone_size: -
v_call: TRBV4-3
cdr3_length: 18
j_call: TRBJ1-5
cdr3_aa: CASSQEMDRGGGNQPQHF
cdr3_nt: TGCGCCAGCAGCCAAGAAATGGACAGGGGAGGGGGCAATCAGCCCCAGCATTTT

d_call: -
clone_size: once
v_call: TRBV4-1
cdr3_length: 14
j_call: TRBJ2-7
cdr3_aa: CASSPGLSSYEQYF
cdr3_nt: TGCGCCAGCAGTCCTGGACTCAGCTCCTACGAGCAGTACTTC

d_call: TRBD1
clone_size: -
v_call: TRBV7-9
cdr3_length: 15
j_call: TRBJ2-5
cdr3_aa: CASSSGQSLGETQYF
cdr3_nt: TGTGCCAGCAGCTCGGGACAGTCCCTCGGGGAGACCCAGTACTTC

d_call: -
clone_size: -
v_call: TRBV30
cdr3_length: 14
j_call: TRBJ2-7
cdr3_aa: CAWTRGRSSYEQYF
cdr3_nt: TGTGCCTGGACCAGGGGCCGAAGCTCCTACGAGCAGTACTTC

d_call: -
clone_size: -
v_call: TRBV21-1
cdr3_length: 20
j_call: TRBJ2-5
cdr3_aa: CASSKAGKDRGRRNQETQYF
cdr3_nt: TGTGCCAGCAGCAAAGCGGGTAAGGACAGGGGTCGGAGGAACCAAGAGACCCAGTACTTC

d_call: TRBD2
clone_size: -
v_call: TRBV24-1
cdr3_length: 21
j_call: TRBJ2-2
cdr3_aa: CATSNHPGERGTSGSIGELFF
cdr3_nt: TGTGCCACCAGTAACCATCCAGGGGAACGAGGGACTAGCGGGAGTATCGGGGAGCTGTTTTTT

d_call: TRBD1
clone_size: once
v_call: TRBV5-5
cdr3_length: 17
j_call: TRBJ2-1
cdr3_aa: CASSLLGTGGFYNEQFF
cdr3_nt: TGTGCCAGCAGCTTGCTAGGGACAGGGGGCTTCTACAATGAGCAGTTCTTC

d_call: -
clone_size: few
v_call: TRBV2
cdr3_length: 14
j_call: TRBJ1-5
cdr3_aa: CASNQGNREQPQHF
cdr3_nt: TGTGCCAGCAACCAAGGGAACAGGGAACAGCCCCAGCATTTT

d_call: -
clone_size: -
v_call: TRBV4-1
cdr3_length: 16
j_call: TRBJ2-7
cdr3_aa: CASSQVTRTPNYEQYF
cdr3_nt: TGCGCCAGCAGCCAAGTTACCAGGACACCTAACTACGAGCAGTACTTC

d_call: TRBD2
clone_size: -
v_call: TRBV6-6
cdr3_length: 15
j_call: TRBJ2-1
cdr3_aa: CASSSGTSGSYKQFF
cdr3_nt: TGTGCCAGCAGTTCCGGGACTAGCGGGAGCTACAAACAGTTCTTC

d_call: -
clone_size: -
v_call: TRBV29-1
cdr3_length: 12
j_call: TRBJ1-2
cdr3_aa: CSVEDPGNGYTF
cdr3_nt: TGCAGCGTTGAAGATCCAGGGAATGGCTACACCTTC

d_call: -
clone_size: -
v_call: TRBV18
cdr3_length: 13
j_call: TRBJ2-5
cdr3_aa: CASSPLASETQYF
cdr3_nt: TGTGCCAGCTCACCACTAGCGTCGGAGACCCAGTACTTC

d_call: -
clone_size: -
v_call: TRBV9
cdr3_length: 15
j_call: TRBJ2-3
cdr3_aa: CASTRDSLSTDTQYF
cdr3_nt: TGTGCCAGCACCCGTGACTCCCTGAGCACAGATACGCAGTATTTT

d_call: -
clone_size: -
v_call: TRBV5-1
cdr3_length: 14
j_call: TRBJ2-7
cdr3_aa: CASSLTGSSYEQYF
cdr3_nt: TGCGCCAGCAGCTTGACAGGGTCATCCTACGAGCAGTACTTC

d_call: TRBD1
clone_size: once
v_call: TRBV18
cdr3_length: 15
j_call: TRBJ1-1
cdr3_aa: CASSPGQAQDTEAFF
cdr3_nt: TGTGCCAGCTCACCGGGACAGGCCCAGGACACTGAAGCTTTCTTT

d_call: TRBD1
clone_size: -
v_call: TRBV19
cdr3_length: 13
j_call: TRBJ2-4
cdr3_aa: CASRGDRTNIQYF
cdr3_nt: TGTGCCAGTAGGGGGGACAGGACAAACATTCAGTACTTC

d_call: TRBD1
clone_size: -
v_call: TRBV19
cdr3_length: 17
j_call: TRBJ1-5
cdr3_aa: CASKKETGDYSNQPQHF
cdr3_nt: TGTGCCAGTAAAAAGGAGACAGGGGATTATAGCAATCAGCCCCAGCATTTT

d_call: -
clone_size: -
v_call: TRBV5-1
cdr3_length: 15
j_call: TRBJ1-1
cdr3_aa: CASSSDRRWDTEAFF
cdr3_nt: TGCGCCAGCAGCTCTGACAGGCGGTGGGACACTGAAGCTTTCTTT

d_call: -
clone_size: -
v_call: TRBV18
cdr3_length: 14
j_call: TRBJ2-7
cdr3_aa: CASSPAASSYEQYF
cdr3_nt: TGTGCCAGCTCACCAGCGGCCAGCTCCTACGAGCAGTACTTC

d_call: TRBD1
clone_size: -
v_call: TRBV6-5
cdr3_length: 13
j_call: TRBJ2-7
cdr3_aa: CASSRQGNYEQYF
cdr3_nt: TGTGCCAGCAGTAGACAGGGAAACTACGAGCAGTACTTC

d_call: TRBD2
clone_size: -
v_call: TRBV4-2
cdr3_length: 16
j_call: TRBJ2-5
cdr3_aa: CASSQGSGRREETQYF
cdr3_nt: TGTGCCAGCAGCCAAGGTAGCGGGAGGAGGGAAGAGACCCAGTACTTC

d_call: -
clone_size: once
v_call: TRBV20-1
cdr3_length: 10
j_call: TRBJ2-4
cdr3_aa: CSARLDIQYF
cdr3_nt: TGCAGTGCCCGACTGGACATTCAGTACTTC

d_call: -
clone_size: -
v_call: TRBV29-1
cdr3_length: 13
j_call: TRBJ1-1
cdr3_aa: CSVAPTGNTEAFF
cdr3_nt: TGCAGCGTTGCCCCCACGGGGAACACTGAAGCTTTCTTT

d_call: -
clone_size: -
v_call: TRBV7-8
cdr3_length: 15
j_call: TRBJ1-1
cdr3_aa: CASSFLGGLNTEAFF
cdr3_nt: TGTGCCAGCAGCTTCTTGGGGGGACTGAACACTGAAGCTTTCTTT

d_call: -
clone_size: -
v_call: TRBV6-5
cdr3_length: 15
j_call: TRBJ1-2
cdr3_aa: CASSYSGPGRGGYTF
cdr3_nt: TGTGCCAGCAGTTACTCGGGGCCTGGTAGGGGTGGCTACACCTTC

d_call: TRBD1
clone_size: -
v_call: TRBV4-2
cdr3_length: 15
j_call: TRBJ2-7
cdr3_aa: CASSQSGQGAYEQYF
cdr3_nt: TGTGCCAGCAGCCAAAGTGGACAGGGGGCTTACGAGCAGTACTTC

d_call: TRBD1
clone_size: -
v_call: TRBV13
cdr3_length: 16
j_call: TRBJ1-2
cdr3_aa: CASSLETGTGSYGYTF
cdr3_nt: TGTGCCAGCAGCTTAGAAACCGGGACAGGCAGCTATGGCTACACCTTC

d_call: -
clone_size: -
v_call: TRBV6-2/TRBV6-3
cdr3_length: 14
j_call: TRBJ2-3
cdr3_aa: CASSYPSDKDTQYF
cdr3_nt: TGTGCCAGCAGTTACCCCTCGGACAAAGATACGCAGTATTTT

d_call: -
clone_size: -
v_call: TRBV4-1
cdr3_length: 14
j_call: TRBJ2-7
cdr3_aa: CASSNPGQVYEQYF
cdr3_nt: TGCGCCAGCAGTAATCCGGGACAAGTCTACGAGCAGTACTTC

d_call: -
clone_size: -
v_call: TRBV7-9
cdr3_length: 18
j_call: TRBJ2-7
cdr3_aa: CASSLAQSGLLNSYEQYF
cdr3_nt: TGTGCCAGCAGCTTAGCGCAGTCAGGGCTGCTTAACTCCTACGAGCAGTACTTC

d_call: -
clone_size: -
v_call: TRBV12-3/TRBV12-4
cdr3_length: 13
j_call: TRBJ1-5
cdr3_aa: CASSLGENQPQHF
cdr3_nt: TGTGCCAGCAGTTTAGGTGAGAATCAGCCCCAGCATTTT

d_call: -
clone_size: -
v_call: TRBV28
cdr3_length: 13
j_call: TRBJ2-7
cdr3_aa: CATVRTFSYEQYF
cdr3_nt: TGTGCGACAGTGAGGACATTTTCCTACGAGCAGTACTTC

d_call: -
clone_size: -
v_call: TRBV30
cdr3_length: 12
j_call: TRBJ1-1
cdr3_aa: CASRGLNTEAFF
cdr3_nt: TGTGCCTCCCGAGGTTTGAACACTGAAGCTTTCTTT

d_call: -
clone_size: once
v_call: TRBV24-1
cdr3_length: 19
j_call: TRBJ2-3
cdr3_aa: CATSPTQGRALSSTDTQYF
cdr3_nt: TGTGCCACCAGTCCGACCCAGGGAAGGGCGTTATCTAGCACAGATACGCAGTATTTT

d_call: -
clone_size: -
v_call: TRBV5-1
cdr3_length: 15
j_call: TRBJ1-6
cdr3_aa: CASSLPGDSNSPLHF
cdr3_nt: TGCGCCAGCAGCTTGCCAGGGGATTCCAATTCACCCCTCCACTTT

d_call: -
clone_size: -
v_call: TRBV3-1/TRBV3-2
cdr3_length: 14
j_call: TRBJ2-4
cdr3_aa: CASSPSGAKNIQYF
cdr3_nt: TGTGCCAGCAGCCCGTCCGGGGCCAAAAACATTCAGTACTTC

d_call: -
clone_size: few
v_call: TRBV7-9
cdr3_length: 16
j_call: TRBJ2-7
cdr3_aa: CASSESTGEANYEQYF
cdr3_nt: TGTGCCAGCAGCGAAAGCACAGGGGAGGCAAACTACGAGCAGTACTTC

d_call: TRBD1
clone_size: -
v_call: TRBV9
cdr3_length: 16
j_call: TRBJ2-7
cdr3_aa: CASSPRGGTGGSEQYF
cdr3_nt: TGTGCCAGCAGCCCCAGAGGGGGGACAGGGGGATCCGAGCAGTACTTC

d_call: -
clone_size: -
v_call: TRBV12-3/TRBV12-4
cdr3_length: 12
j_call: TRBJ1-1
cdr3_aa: CASNRFFAEAFF
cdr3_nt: TGTGCCAGCAATCGTTTCTTCGCTGAAGCTTTCTTT